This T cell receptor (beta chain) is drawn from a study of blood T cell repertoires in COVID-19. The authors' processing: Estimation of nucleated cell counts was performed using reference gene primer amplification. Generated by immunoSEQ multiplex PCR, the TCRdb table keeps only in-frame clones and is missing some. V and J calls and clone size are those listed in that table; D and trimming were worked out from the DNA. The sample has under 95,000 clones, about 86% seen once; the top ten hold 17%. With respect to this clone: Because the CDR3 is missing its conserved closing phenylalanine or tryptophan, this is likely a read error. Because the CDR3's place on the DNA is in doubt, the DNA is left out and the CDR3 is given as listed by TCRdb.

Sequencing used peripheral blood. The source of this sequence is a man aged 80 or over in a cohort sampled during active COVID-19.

The CDR3 is CASSWGTTGTGESFI. The V call is TRBV5-6, the J call TRBJ2-7; TRBD1, the table's D call, lacks a check against the DNA. The CDR3 contains 15 residues when both ends are counted. Per germline, CDR1 SGHDT and CDR2 YYEEEE.